Shown below are 2 T cell receptor beta chains from a single sample sequenced in a study of tumor-infiltrating lymphocytes in primary liver carcinoma. It was from roughly 20-30 mg of unsorted bulk tissue that RNA and DNA were co-extracted. TCR beta cDNA was reverse-transcribed from 400 to 500 ng of total RNA. The reaction used a constant-region primer and ProtoScript II reverse transcriptase. Modified slightly, ARM-PCR produced TCR beta libraries over three nested multiplex PCR rounds. Both of the initial two PCR rounds ran for nine to ten cycles and employed TRBV1-TRBV30 forward primers alongside a C-beta reverse primer. From the multiplex PCR reads, TCRdb called clonotypes with MiXCR, one entry per CDR3 protein. The data show around 120,000 distinct CDR3 sequences, with around 70% seen just once and about 8% held by the top ten. The specimen was tumor-adjacent normal liver tissue. The receptors derive from a woman between 55 and 75 years old with primary liver carcinoma and hepatitis B virus infection.

The gene calls are TRBV2 and TRBJ1-1, with 7 bases fitting TRBD1. This CDR3 contains 13 residues. Trimming at V came to 10 bases and at J to 7 bases, leaving 12 bases not matched to a gene. Germline CDR1 reads SNHLY; CDR2 reads FYNNEI. The chain's CDR3 is CATGTNTGVEAFF. The DNA for the CDR3 is TGTGCCACCGGAACAAATACAGGGGTTGAAGCTTTCTTT.

The gene calls are TRBV5-4 and TRBJ2-7, with 8 positions matching TRBD2. The CDR3 runs 14 residues. The trim removed 4 bases at V and 3 bases at J, leaving 6 bases unmatched. Germline values: CDR1 SGHNT, CDR2 YYREEE (reference sequence). CDR3 amino acids: CASSLCLAGYEQYF. CDR3 DNA: TGTGCCAGCAGCCTGTGTCTAGCGGGCTACGAGCAGTACTTC. The variable domain in full, with the rest retrieved from reference TRBV5-4 and TRBJ2-7, is ETGVTQSPTHLIKTRGQQVTLRCSSQSGHNTVSWYQQALGQGPQFIFQYYREEENGRGNFPPRFSGLQFPNYSSELNVNALELDDSALYLCASSLCLAGYEQYFGPGTRLTVT.